What follows describes a single TCR beta chain. Antigen: not known. This specimen comes from a study of PD-1 blockade in classical Hodgkin lymphoma. Overall study findings and caveats: Reports described newly diagnosed patients as having lower baseline TCR diversity than healthy donors.

TCRdb's table, derived via immunoSEQ multiplex PCR, lists solely in-frame clones and lacks some. The sample includes 80,000 to 95,000 clones, 83% seen only once; the top ten take over 15%. Time point denoted: cycle 4 day 1 (C4D1), after more than five weeks of nivolumab. Every single patient, without exception, relapsed after autologous stem cell transplantation, and brentuximab vedotin exposure varied. When best responses were assessed, they were complete response, partial response or progressive disease. The J segment lost 3 bases and the V segment lost 2 bases, leaving 9 bases of the junction unmatched. This CDR3 has 16 amino acids. Germline CDR1 reads KGHSH; CDR2 reads LQKENI.

Sample: peripheral blood mononuclear cells (PBMCs), taken before the fourth cycle of nivolumab. This receptor was obtained from a human donor with classical Hodgkin lymphoma. V gene TRBV18 combines with J gene TRBJ1-1, with 7 bases identical to TRBD1. The CDR3 DNA reads as TGTGCCAGCTCACCAAGGGACAGTTTAGGGGACACTGAAGCTTTCTTT. Its protein product is CASSPRDSLGDTEAFF.